Listed below are T cell receptor beta chains from one sample, sequenced in a study of T cells in narcolepsy. Assay: immunoSEQ multiplex PCR; the TCRdb copy retains only in-frame clones and omits some. The repertoire holds tens of thousands of clones, with 70% to 90% as singletons. Sequenced: memory (CD45RA-) CD4+ T cells from blood. The receptors stem from a human donor in good health. Both conserved end residues are part of each CDR3. The D gene is left open where the match is weak. The size of a clone is reported for some rows only, either as once, few or many, or as a class for expanded clones.

>13|-|TRBV7-2|-|TRBJ1-2
CASSPGSGYGYTF
TGTGCCAGCAGCCCGGGATCCGGCTATGGCTACACCTTC
>15|once|TRBV5-8|TRBD1|TRBJ2-2
CASSPQTGVGGELFF
TGTGCCAGCAGCCCCCAGACAGGGGTTGGCGGGGAGCTGTTTTTT
>16|-|TRBV11-3|TRBD2|TRBJ2-3
CASSLDSAGAGDTQYF
TGTGCCAGCAGCTTAGATTCAGCGGGAGCAGGGGATACGCAGTATTTT
>14|-|TRBV7-2|-|TRBJ2-7
CASSFYGGRSEQYF
TGTGCCAGCAGCTTTTACGGGGGAAGGAGCGAGCAGTACTTC
>15|-|TRBV7-2|TRBD1|TRBJ1-5
CASSQGGQRHQPQHF
TGTGCCAGCAGCCAAGGGGGACAGCGGCATCAGCCCCAGCATTTT
>18|-|TRBV4-1|-|TRBJ2-3
CASSLRPTAVPSTDTQYF
TGCGCCAGCAGCTTGCGACCTACTGCGGTTCCTAGCACAGATACGCAGTATTTT
>14|-|TRBV6-6|TRBD1|TRBJ1-1
CASSYNQGDTEAFF
TGTGCCAGCAGTTACAACCAGGGGGACACTGAAGCTTTCTTT
>11|-|TRBV2|-|TRBJ1-5
CATGVGQPQHF
TGTGCCACCGGGGTGGGTCAGCCCCAGCATTTT
>16|-|TRBV28|TRBD1|TRBJ1-1
CASSPRDRGLGTEAFF
TGTGCCAGCAGTCCCCGGGACAGGGGGCTCGGCACTGAAGCTTTCTTT
>13|-|TRBV5-1|-|TRBJ2-7
CASSIGHGYEQYF
TGCGCCAGCAGCATCGGACATGGCTACGAGCAGTACTTC
>16|-|TRBV7-2|-|TRBJ2-2
CASSSRTLANTGELFF
TGTGCCAGCAGCTCGCGAACACTTGCGAACACCGGGGAGCTGTTTTTT
>14|-|TRBV7-8|-|TRBJ1-1
CASSLEGDNTEAFF
TGTGCCAGCAGCTTAGAAGGAGACAACACTGAAGCTTTCTTT
>15|few|TRBV14|TRBD1|TRBJ1-5
CASSRATGGNQPQHF
TGTGCCAGCAGCCGAGCGACAGGGGGCAATCAGCCCCAGCATTTT
>13|-|TRBV12-5|-|TRBJ2-2
CASGFPNTGELFF
TGTGCTAGTGGTTTTCCGAACACCGGGGAGCTGTTTTTT
>13|-|TRBV10-3|-|TRBJ2-7
CAISRELSYEQYF
TGTGCCATCAGCAGGGAACTCTCCTACGAGCAGTACTTC
>14|-|TRBV28|TRBD1|TRBJ1-2
CASSRTGLSYGYTF
TGTGCCAGCAGTCGGACAGGGTTAAGCTATGGCTACACCTTC
>17|-|TRBV7-9|-|TRBJ2-3
CASSSPVGGSSTDTQYF
TGTGCCAGCAGCTCCCCGGTCGGGGGTTCTAGCACAGATACGCAGTATTTT
>14|once|TRBV6-5|-|TRBJ1-3
CASSLQVSGNTIYF
TGTGCCAGCAGCTTACAGGTCTCTGGAAACACCATATATTTT
>13|-|TRBV6-5|-|TRBJ2-7
CASRSRFQNEQYF
TGTGCCAGCAGGTCCCGTTTTCAGAACGAGCAGTACTTC
>14|-|TRBV4-1|-|TRBJ1-5
CASSQGMGDQPQHF
TGCGCCAGCAGCCAAGGCATGGGGGATCAGCCCCAGCATTTT
>13|-|TRBV5-1|-|TRBJ1-4
CASSLNGNEKLFF
TGCGCCAGCAGCTTGAACGGGAATGAAAAACTGTTTTTT
>12|-|TRBV5-4|-|TRBJ1-2
CASSPETGGYTF
TGTGCCAGCAGCCCCGAAACCGGAGGCTACACCTTC
>14|-|TRBV6-5|-|TRBJ1-4
CASSPRDLNEKLFF
TGTGCCAGCAGTCCCCGGGACCTTAATGAAAAACTGTTTTTT
>18|-|TRBV7-8|TRBD1|TRBJ2-6
CASSRGTGSWSGANVLTF
TGTGCCAGCAGCCGGGGGACAGGCAGTTGGTCTGGGGCCAACGTCCTGACTTTC
>12|-|TRBV27|-|TRBJ2-2
CASGRWTGELFF
TGTGCCAGCGGAAGGTGGACCGGGGAGCTGTTTTTT
>13|-|TRBV7-3|-|TRBJ2-2
CASSWSAPGELFF
TGTGCCAGCAGCTGGTCCGCCCCCGGGGAGCTGTTTTTT
>14|-|TRBV7-9|-|TRBJ2-5
CASSSGVEGETQYF
TGTGCCAGCAGCTCAGGGGTTGAGGGAGAGACCCAGTACTTC
>13|-|TRBV5-6|-|TRBJ1-2
CASSLDFTYGYTF
TGTGCCAGCAGCTTGGACTTCACGTATGGCTACACCTTC
>16|-|TRBV6-1|TRBD1|TRBJ1-6
CASSEQGVGGNSPLHF
TGTGCCAGCAGTGAACAGGGGGTAGGGGGTAATTCACCCCTCCACTTT
>17|-|TRBV12-2|-|TRBJ1-5
CASRLDRTASRNQPQHF
TGTGCAAGTCGCTTAGACCGGACAGCATCAAGGAATCAGCCCCAGCATTTT
>17|-|TRBV5-1|TRBD2|TRBJ2-3
CASSPWTSGSGTDTQYF
TGCGCCAGCAGCCCGTGGACTAGCGGGAGTGGGACAGATACGCAGTATTTT
>14|-|TRBV6-1|TRBD2|TRBJ2-7
CASSKLAGAYEQYF
TGTGCCAGCAGTAAACTAGCGGGAGCCTACGAGCAGTACTTC